Presented here are 9 T cell receptor beta chains from one specimen sequenced in a study of spatial heterogeneity in lung cancer (dated by TCRdb to about 2019). General study outcomes and caveats: A correlation was observed between the number of expanded intratumoral alpha and beta TCRs and the tumor nonsynonymous mutation count.

What this sample's time point label stands for: sample taken at primary tumor resection. Receptors were amplified or captured by 5' RACE. TCRdb lists the instrument as NextSeq 500. TCRdb itself trimmed the public reads at Q25 with fastp, ran MiXCR and retained productive beta chains. Rows are combined by CDR3 protein, so each entry shows the most common genes and DNA. The sample has 23,000 or so distinct CDR3 sequences on record, about 6.8% of them singletons. The ten largest clones add up to 9% to 12% of the sample. These receptors have no known antigen. The starting material was lung tumor tissue, obtained at surgery. These receptors were obtained from a male donor with early-stage non-small cell lung cancer.

This clonotype was observed many times. CDR3 region: CAISARGETQYF. The CDR3 region has the DNA TGTGCCATCTCGGCGCGAGGAGAGACCCAGTACTTC. This chain uses TRBV10-3 with TRBJ2-5; D is unresolved. Germline values: CDR1 ENHRY, CDR2 SYGVKD. The CDR3 spans 12 residues. V was clipped by 8 bases and J by 4 bases, with 11 bases between them.

This clonotype was counted many times. The chain is built from TRBV20-1 and TRBJ1-5; 9 bases are a match to TRBD1. CDR3 length: 15 residues. V lost 1 base, J lost 4 bases, and 5 bases stayed unmatched. Germline V gene sequence: CDR1 DFQATT, CDR2 SNEGSKA (reference sequence). The CDR3 nucleotides are TGCAGTGCTAGAGTGGGACAGGGAGAAAATCAGCCCCAGCATTTT. Amino acids: CSARVGQGENQPQHF.

This clonotype has ten or more counts. The chain joins TRBV7-9 to TRBJ2-3, with no clear D. Trimming took 2 bases from V and 9 from J, leaving 3 bases between them. Germline V CDR1 and CDR2: SEHNR, FQNEAQ (reference sequence). CDR3 length: 10 amino acids. The CDR3 loop is CASSLITQYF. DNA of the CDR3: TGTGCCAGCAGCTTAATAACGCAGTATTTT.

The sample holds many counts of this clonotype. The chain recombines TRBV28 with TRBJ1-1; maybe TRBD1 (6 bases). Germline CDR1 MDHEN, CDR2 SYDVKM. CDR3 length equals 14 residues. V dropped 2 bases and J dropped 8 bases, with 15 bases sitting between them. In DNA, the CDR3 is TGTGCCAGCAGTTTAGAGATCCAGGGGTGGGAAGCTTTCTTT. The encoded protein is CASSLEIQGWEAFF.

At least ten counts were recorded for this clonotype. The V and J genes are TRBV2 and TRBJ2-7; D perhaps matches TRBD1 (6 bases). Between the trimmed V and J ends, which lost 8 bases and 6 bases, there was a span of 11 bases. In germline, CDR1 is SNHLY, CDR2 FYNNEI. This CDR3 has 11 amino acids. DNA for the CDR3: TGTGCCAGCGGACTGGGGGCCGAGCAGTACTTC. Protein sequence: CASGLGAEQYF.

This clonotype has ten or more counts. The chain recombines TRBV20-1 with TRBJ2-7; 10 nucleotides match TRBD2. This CDR3 spans 15 amino acids. Trimming took 0 bases from V and 2 from J; bases not matched to a gene: 4. Germline V lookup: CDR1 DFQATT, CDR2 SNEGSKA (reference sequence). DNA of the CDR3: TGCAGTGCTAGAGAGGGGACTAGCGTTACCTACGAGCAGTACTTC. Translation: CSAREGTSVTYEQYF.

In its sample, this clonotype was seen many times. This chain links TRBV28 with TRBJ1-2; tentatively, D is TRBD1 (5 bases). The V and J ends lost 6 bases and 7 bases respectively, with 15 bases between them. This CDR3 has 13 residues. Per germline, CDR1 MDHEN and CDR2 SYDVKM. CDR3 sequence: CASSLPAGSGYTF. CDR3 coding DNA: TGTGCCAGCAGCTTGCCGGCAGGGTCTGGCTACACCTTC.

This clonotype has a count of ten or more. V usage is TRBV20-1 and J usage is TRBJ2-3; D is unclear. The germline V gene encodes CDR1 DFQATT and CDR2 SNEGSKA (reference sequence). V shed 5 bases and J shed 1 base, with 13 bases lying between them. CDR3 length: 14 amino acids. The CDR3 DNA reads TGCAGTGCTCGAGCACAGATCGGCACAGATACGCAGTATTTT. It is translated as CSARAQIGTDTQYF.

This clonotype came up a few times. The chain recombines TRBV6-5 with TRBJ1-6; D possibly corresponds to TRBD1 (5 bases). The CDR3 runs to 15 residues. Germline CDR1 is MNHEY and CDR2 is SVGAGI. With 0 bases removed from V and 8 bases from J, the gap between germline ends came to 11 bases. CDR3 DNA: TGTGCCAGCAGTTACTCAAACAGGTTGGATTCACCCCTCCACTTT. This encodes CASSYSNRLDSPLHF.